Detailed here is one T cell receptor beta chain. The antigen it recognizes is unknown. No clone much larger than this one lies a single base away; base qualities are absent. TCRbeta CDR3 regions were amplified from genomic DNA using the immunoSEQ Assay, a bias-controlled multiplex PCR. In the authors' own workflow: Nucleated cell counts per sample were estimated from amplification of reference gene primers within the assay. Sequence reads were collapsed and filtered to measure the absolute abundance of every unique TCRbeta CDR3 rearrangement. For each sample, productive Simpson clonality was calculated as the square root of Simpson's diversity index over productive rearrangements. TCRdb took over this immuneACCESS table, retaining in-frame rearrangements with V and J assigned. Such tables are incomplete; in checked studies, under half of the missing clones stem from an unresolved V gene, and the remainder is unexplained. D and trimming come from the DNA, and the V and J calls and clone size come from that table. This sample lists over 25,000 clones; 80% to 90% were detected once. Approximately 12% of the sample goes to the ten largest clones.

This entry belongs to a study of blood T cell repertoires in COVID-19 (dated by TCRdb to the early 2020s). For the study in its entirety: The collaborator samples originated in the United States, Italy and Spain and spanned the acute and convalescent phases of COVID-19. The prospective study material was composed of cDNA or gDNA derived from T cells, B-cell-depleted T cells, or PBMCs. Where HLA class I and class II types were available, the types were taken from metadata supplied by the sample provider, not from assay-based typing. The dataset comprised deeply sampled blood TCRbeta repertoires from subjects exposed to, actively infected with, or recovered from COVID-19. Samples were obtained from the ongoing ImmuneRACE study (first 160 participants) and from about 1,300 subjects provided by 6 global collaborators. The repertoires were made available in a free public database intended to serve as a resource for research on the immune response to SARS-CoV-2. The sample metadata nearly always contained a de-identified subject ID, COVID-19 status, age in years and sex.

CDR1 is given as SGDLS and CDR2 as YYNGEE, both from the germline V gene. The CDR3 numbers 14 residues from cysteine through phenylalanine. The only DNA kept is the CDR3, 42 bases in frame from the first base. At the junction V is shortened by 0 bases and J by 4 bases, with 7 bases in between. The collaborating institutions used their own protocols to collect whole blood in K2EDTA tubes. For TCRbeta analysis, collaborators shipped samples as frozen whole blood, isolated PBMCs, or DNA extracted from either of those sample types. Findings and caveats that apply to the study as a whole: Clinical and demographic metadata were provided uncurated, with the amount varying by source and participant.

The TCR sequence derives from a human donor in a cohort sampled during active COVID-19. Specimen: peripheral blood. The V gene is TRBV9 and the J gene is TRBJ2-2; the D gene is possibly TRBD1, with 5 bases matching. The encoded CDR3 is CASSVAGSTGELFF. The DNA sequence is as follows: TGTGCCAGCAGCGTAGCAGGGTCCACCGGGGAGCTGTTTTTT.